The 9 T cell receptor beta chains below all came from one sample that was sequenced in a study of blood T cell repertoires in COVID-19. Using immunoSEQ multiplex PCR, the repertoire was profiled, and TCRdb retains in-frame clones only, with some absent. The sample holds about 310,000 clones, around 90% seen once. The sample consisted of peripheral blood. The receptor set was obtained from a woman between 35 and 50 years old with COVID-19, enrolled during active disease.

The chain recombines TRBV7-2 with TRBJ2-1; TRBD2 might be the D (6 bases). Germline V gene data show CDR1 as SGHTA and CDR2 as FQGNSA. The CDR3 length is 15 residues. Trimming shortened V by 2 bases and J by 5 bases, and 13 bases separated the two germline ends. The CDR3 protein is CASSLRASEDNEQFF. The CDR3 DNA reads TGTGCCAGCAGCTTAAGAGCTAGCGAAGACAATGAGCAGTTCTTC.

This clone was detected only once. The gene calls are TRBV6-2 or TRBV6-3 and TRBJ1-5; 8 bases are a match to TRBD1. Trimming took 3 bases from V and 3 from J; bases not matched to a gene: 10. Germline CDR1 reads MNHEY; CDR2 reads SVGEGT. This CDR3 spans 17 amino acids. The CDR3 coding sequence is TGTGCCAGCAGTTATTCCGACAGGGGTCCTTTCAATCAGCCCCAGCATTTT. This codes for CASSYSDRGPFNQPQHF.

This chain connects TRBV11-2 to TRBJ1-1; D is undetermined. Germline CDR1 reads SGHAT; CDR2 reads FQNNGV. The V end lost 2 bases, the J end lost 4 bases, and 5 bases lay between the germline ends. The CDR3 loop spans 12 amino acids. CDR3 sequence reads: CASSLSVTEAFF. The DNA for the CDR3 is TGTGCCAGCAGCTTATCCGTCACTGAAGCTTTCTTT.

The V and J genes are TRBV24-1 and TRBJ2-1, with 9 bases aligning to TRBD2. The CDR3 runs to 17 residues. Germline values: CDR1 KGHDR, CDR2 SFDVKD. The ends lost 4 bases at V and 10 bases at J; junction bases unmatched: 16. The CDR3 region has the DNA TGTGCCACCAGTGACCCGCTAGCGGGGCGATCCTCGGGAGAGCAGTTCTTC. The encoded protein is CATSDPLAGRSSGEQFF.

This rearrangement joins TRBV30 to TRBJ2-2; TRBD1 matches 7 bases. Germline V gene sequence: CDR1 GTSNPN, CDR2 SVGIG (reference sequence). V shed 7 bases, J shed 0 bases, and the junction held 5 bases outside the gene matches. This CDR3 spans 14 amino acids. CDR3 protein: CAYTGAANTGELFF. The CDR3 nucleotides are TGTGCCTATACAGGGGCCGCGAACACCGGGGAGCTGTTTTTT. Looking up the rest from reference TRBV30 and TRBJ2-2 gives the full variable domain: SQTIHQWPATLVQPVGSPLSLECTVEGTSNPNLYWYRQAAGRGLQLLFYSVGIGQISSEVPQNLSASRPQDRQFILSSKKLLLSDSGFYLCAYTGAANTGELFFGEGSRLTVL.

The gene calls are TRBV3-1 (or the pseudogene TRBV3-2) and TRBJ1-2; D not resolved. The V end lost 4 bases, the J end lost 5 bases, and 32 bases lay between the germline ends. From germline, CDR1 is LGHDT and CDR2 YNNKEL (reference sequence). The CDR3 is 20 residues long. The CDR3 loop reads CASSPRPKEWHTYGSYGYTF. In DNA, the CDR3 is TGTGCCAGCAGCCCTAGACCTAAGGAATGGCACACATATGGGTCGTATGGCTACACCTTC.

The chain has TRBV3-1 (or the pseudogene TRBV3-2) and TRBJ2-3, with D unclear. The CDR3 is 12 amino acids. Deletions cut 1 base from V and 7 bases from J, with 6 bases between. Germline values: CDR1 LGHDT, CDR2 YNNKEL (reference sequence). CDR3 amino acids: CASSQALYTQYF. The DNA for the CDR3 is TGTGCCAGCAGCCAAGCCTTGTATACGCAGTATTTT.

The chain employs TRBV9 and TRBJ1-6, with D possibly TRBD1 on 5 matching bases. Germline-derived CDR1 and CDR2 are SGDLS and YYNGEE. The germline V and J ends were trimmed by 4 bases and 11 bases, with 19 bases remaining between them. This CDR3 has 15 residues. The CDR3 is CASSIRDSTSAPLHF. The CDR3 coding sequence is TGTGCCAGCAGCATTCGGGACTCCACGAGCGCACCCCTCCACTTT.

The rearrangement uses TRBV3-1 (or the pseudogene TRBV3-2) and TRBJ1-3, with D hard to call. The CDR3 length is 16 residues. Germline CDR1 is LGHDT and CDR2 is YNNKEL (reference sequence). The V gene lost 2 bases and the J gene lost 4 bases, with 15 bases spanning the gap. The CDR3 sequence is CASSQLPSGFGNTIYF. DNA for the CDR3: TGTGCCAGCAGCCAACTACCCTCAGGATTCGGAAACACCATATATTTT.